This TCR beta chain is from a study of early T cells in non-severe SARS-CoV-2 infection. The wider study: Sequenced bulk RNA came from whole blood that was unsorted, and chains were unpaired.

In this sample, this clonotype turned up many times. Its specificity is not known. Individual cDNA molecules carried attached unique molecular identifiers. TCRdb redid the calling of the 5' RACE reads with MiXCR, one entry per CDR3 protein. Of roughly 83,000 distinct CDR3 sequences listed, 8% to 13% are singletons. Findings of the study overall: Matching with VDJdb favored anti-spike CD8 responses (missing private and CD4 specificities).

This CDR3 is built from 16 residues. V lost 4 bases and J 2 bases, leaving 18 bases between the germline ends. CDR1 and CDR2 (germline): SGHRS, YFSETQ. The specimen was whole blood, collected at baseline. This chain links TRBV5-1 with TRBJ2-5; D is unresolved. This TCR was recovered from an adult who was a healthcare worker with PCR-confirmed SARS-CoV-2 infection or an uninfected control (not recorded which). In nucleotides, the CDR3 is TGCGCCAGCAGCCGCGGACCGCTGACTCCACAAGAGACCCAGTACTTC. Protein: CASSRGPLTPQETQYF.